This TCR beta chain derives from a study of blood T cell repertoires in COVID-19. From germline, CDR1 is SGHTA and CDR2 FQGNSA. Unmatched junction bases numbered 9, after V lost 2 bases and J lost 7 bases. CDR3 length: 16 amino acids. Clones were sequenced by immunoSEQ multiplex PCR, and TCRdb holds only the in-frame ones, with some missing. The sample carries 150,000 to 200,000 clones, 60% to 80% recorded once. Sequencing input: PBMCs or T cells enriched from blood (not recorded which). The chain links TRBV7-2 to TRBJ1-5, with 9 bases fitting TRBD1. The clonotype was recovered from a man between 60 and 70 years old who had been exposed to COVID-19. The CDR3 spells CASSLRGTGNEQPQHF. The CDR3, as DNA: TGTGCCAGCAGCTTAAGGGGGACAGGGAACGAGCAGCCCCAGCATTTT.